The clone carrying this T cell receptor (beta chain) appeared once. What it recognizes is unknown. This CDR3 region has 20 residues. Trimming at V came to 3 bases and at J to 3 bases, leaving 19 bases not matched to a gene. In germline, CDR1 is SGHTA, CDR2 FQGNSA. The data stem from a study of T cell repertoires in cytomegalovirus infection. Study details: Both recently identified HLA-C-restricted and well-studied HLA-B-restricted CMV epitopes were used in the study. A matching HLA type, together with CMV infection, was signaled by public TCR beta signatures. Study-level points and caveats: The ex vivo response was dominated by HLA-C-restricted CMV-specific TCR beta clonotypes.

In TCRdb, the reads were re-called with MiXCR into one record per CDR3 protein. The table has around 430,000 distinct CDR3 sequences, more than 40% seen once; the top ten hold approximately 40%. This chain uses TRBV7-2 with TRBJ2-5; 10 nucleotides agree with TRBD1. This receptor was identified in a human donor in good health (CMV status not recorded). Some clones in this sample may be carry-over from other donors' samples. This sample comprised cultured PBMCs, obtained from culture after CMV antigen stimulation. The CDR3 nucleotides are TGTGCCAGCAGCTTCCGGCTTTCCCGTGGGGGGACAGGGGTGAAAGAGACCCAGTACTTC. Protein product: CASSFRLSRGGTGVKETQYF.